The present T cell receptor (beta chain) was sequenced within a study of T cells after posttransplantation cyclophosphamide. Regarding the study as a whole: Recipient CMV seropositivity and CMV reactivation strongly tracked TRB clonality.

On this clone itself: As yet, its antigen is unknown.

V lost 0 bases and J 2 bases, leaving 13 bases between the germline ends. This CDR3 is 16 amino acids long. Germline loops: CDR1 SGDLS, CDR2 YYNGEE. The related graft donor's blood sample was taken on the day of bone marrow donation. Clones were sequenced by immunoSEQ multiplex PCR, and TCRdb holds only the in-frame ones, with some missing. The data contain 7,000 or so clones, 65% to 80% of them singletons. The chain carries TRBV9 and TRBJ2-3; a weak D match, TRBD2 (5 bases). This clonotype originated in a woman between 45 and 65 years old in good health and a related stem cell transplant donor. Sequencing was carried out using memory CD4+ T cells sorted from blood. Here the CDR3 DNA reads TGTGCCAGCAGCGTAGGGACTTACGAATTCACAGATACGCAGTATTTT. It specifies CASSVGTYEFTDTQYF.